These 19 T cell receptor beta chains came from one sample sequenced in a study of cytomegalovirus exposure and HLA in healthy donors. The study ran its PCR with 60 Vbeta and 13 Jbeta primers. Data came from immunoSEQ multiplex PCR; TCRdb stores just in-frame clones and leaves some out. Of 150,000 to 200,000 clones listed, 80% to 90% are singletons. Input material: PBMCs. Every receptor here comes from a woman aged 18 to 35 in good health and CMV-seronegative.

The chain is built from TRBV9 and TRBJ2-5; 8 positions match TRBD2. With the DNA end fitting TRBJ2-7 better, the J assignment may be wrong. This CDR3 contains 15 residues. The germline V gene has CDR1 SGDLS and CDR2 YYNGEE. The CDR3 region is CASSARGAGDYEQYF. The CDR3 region has the DNA TGTGCCAGCAGCGCCCGGGGAGCGGGGGACTACGAGCAGTACTTC.

The chain has TRBV28 and TRBJ1-5; D not certain. The CDR3 runs to 13 residues. Germline lookup yields CDR1 MDHEN and CDR2 SYDVKM. V lost 1 base and J 9 bases, leaving 10 bases between the germline ends. The chain's CDR3 is CASSLSFVGPQHF. The CDR3 DNA sequence: TGTGCCAGCAGTTTATCCTTCGTCGGGCCCCAGCATTTT.

This sequence joins TRBV7-2 and TRBJ2-5, with a possible D match to TRBD2 (5 bases). The length of the CDR3 is 13 residues. The V end lost 2 bases, the J end lost 5 bases, and 9 bases lay between the germline ends. Germline V gene lookup returns CDR1 SGHTA and CDR2 FQGNSA. The chain's CDR3 is CASSLTREETQYF. The DNA for the CDR3 is TGTGCCAGCAGCTTAACAAGGGAGGAGACCCAGTACTTC.

The chain couples TRBV2 to TRBJ1-5, with D maybe TRBD1 (6 bases). Trimming cost V 7 bases and J 2 bases, with 15 bases left between them. The germline V gene encodes CDR1 SNHLY and CDR2 FYNNEI. CDR3 length: 15 amino acids. CDR3 bases: TGTGCCAGCACCCGGGAAGGGGGTGGCAATCAGCCCCAGCATTTT. Its translation: CASTREGGGNQPQHF.

This clone was detected only once. The CDR3: CAWSDPGMNTEAFF. CDR3 DNA: TGTGCCTGGAGTGACCCAGGGATGAACACTGAAGCTTTCTTT. The chain recombines TRBV30 with TRBJ1-1; weak D call: TRBD1 (5 bases). From germline, CDR1 is GTSNPN and CDR2 SVGIG (reference sequence). CDR3 length equals 14 residues. Trimming removed 1 base from V and 0 bases from J, with 9 bases in between.

The chain combines TRBV5-1 with TRBJ2-1, with TRBD2 matching 15 bases. The CDR3 extends over 18 amino acids. V dropped 4 bases and J dropped 2; count of bases not matched to a gene: 7. The germline gives CDR1 SGHRS, CDR2 YFSETQ. The CDR3 sequence: CASSRGGLAGGPYNEQFF. The CDR3 region has the DNA TGCGCCAGCAGCAGAGGGGGACTAGCGGGAGGACCCTACAATGAGCAGTTCTTC.

The chain recombines TRBV18 with TRBJ1-1, with TRBD1 matching over 8 bases. Germline assignment: CDR1 KGHSH and CDR2 LQKENI. There are 12 residues in the CDR3. Germline trimming cut 9 bases from V and 4 bases from J; bases unmatched to any gene: 4. The CDR3 is CASSGQATEAFF. The CDR3 DNA reads TGTGCCAGTTCGGGACAGGCCACTGAAGCTTTCTTT.

The rearrangement joins TRBV30 to TRBJ1-6; D not resolved. Trimming cost V 1 base and J 6 bases, with 7 bases left between them. This CDR3 contains 13 residues. Germline lookup yields CDR1 GTSNPN and CDR2 SVGIG (reference sequence). The CDR3 DNA follows: TGTGCCTGGAGTGAGGAGGGTAATTCACCCCTCCACTTT. Amino acid sequence: CAWSEEGNSPLHF.

The genes are TRBV2 and TRBJ2-7, with 10 bases lining up with TRBD2. Trimming took 6 bases from V and 1 from J; bases not matched to a gene: 6. Per the germline V gene, CDR1 is SNHLY and CDR2 is FYNNEI. The CDR3 is 15 amino acids. The chain's CDR3 is CASRVRLAGSYEQYF. The CDR3 DNA sequence: TGTGCCAGCAGAGTGAGACTAGCGGGTTCCTACGAGCAGTACTTC.

CDR3 sequence reads: CASSSDRGPGNTIYF. In DNA, the CDR3 is TGTGCCAGCAGCTCCGACAGGGGGCCTGGAAACACCATATATTTT. This chain joins TRBV7-2 and TRBJ1-3; 10 bases align to TRBD1. With V trimmed by 4 bases and J by 2 bases, 2 bases remained unmatched. The CDR3 runs 15 residues. Germline CDR1 is SGHTA and CDR2 is FQGNSA.

The chain has TRBV28 and TRBJ2-7; D not resolved. CDR1 is MDHEN, CDR2 SYDVKM, per germline. This CDR3 spans 15 amino acids. Trimming took off 2 bases at V and 1 base at J, with 12 bases between the two ends. The CDR3: CASSLAGKISYEQYF. CDR3 DNA: TGTGCCAGCAGTTTAGCAGGAAAAATTTCCTACGAGCAGTACTTC. Variable domain in full (rest from reference TRBV28 and TRBJ2-7): DVKVTQSSRYLVKRTGEKVFLECVQDMDHENMFWYRQDPGLGLRLIYFSYDVKMKEKGDIPEGYSVSREKKERFSLILESASTNQTSMYLCASSLAGKISYEQYFGPGTRLTVT.

For this clone: Other nucleotide sequences in the sample specify the same CDR3. The V gene is TRBV13, the J gene TRBJ2-3; 9 bases fit TRBD2. Germline trimming cut 5 bases from V and 6 bases from J; bases unmatched to any gene: 9. From germline, CDR1 is PRHDT and CDR2 FYEKMQ (reference sequence). The CDR3 consists of 15 residues. CDR3 amino acids: CASSPGLAGTDTQYF. In DNA form, the CDR3 reads TGTGCCAGCAGCCCCGGGCTAGCGGGAACGGATACGCAGTATTTT.

The CDR3 loop is CASSQGPLQRERTGELFF. In DNA, the CDR3 is TGCGCCAGCAGCCAAGGCCCCTTGCAGCGGGAAAGGACCGGGGAGCTGTTTTTT. This chain uses TRBV4-1 with TRBJ2-2; 7 bases match TRBD2. J was trimmed by 5 bases and V by 1 base; bases with no gene match: 13. The CDR3 runs 18 residues. Germline CDR1 and CDR2: MGHRA and YSYEKL.

The V gene is TRBV2, the J gene TRBJ1-2; the D is unclear. The CDR3 contains 14 residues. The V gene's germline CDR1 is SNHLY and CDR2 FYNNEI. V was pared by 6 bases and J by 8 bases, with 19 bases between. CDR3: CASREERTEWGYTF. In DNA form, the CDR3 reads TGTGCCAGCAGAGAGGAGCGGACGGAGTGGGGCTACACCTTC.

This chain uses TRBV2 with TRBJ2-5; 11 nucleotides match TRBD2. The CDR3 has 13 residues. CDR1 and CDR2 from the germline V gene are SNHLY and FYNNEI. After removal of 7 bases from V and 5 bases from J, the junction contained 3 bases not matched to a gene. Written as DNA, the CDR3 is TGTGCCAGCACTAGCGGGAGGTGGGAGACCCAGTACTTC. Amino acid sequence: CASTSGRWETQYF.

Written as DNA, the CDR3 is TGTGCCAGCAGCCGACAGGGAACGACTGAAGCTTTCTTT. Protein: CASSRQGTTEAFF. The chain joins TRBV5-4 to TRBJ1-1; 7 nucleotides agree with TRBD1. CDR1 and CDR2 from the germline V gene are SGHNT and YYREEE (reference sequence). Unmatched junction bases numbered 5, after V lost 4 bases and J lost 5 bases. This CDR3 has 13 residues.

This rearrangement joins TRBV6-1 to TRBJ1-5; TRBD1 might be the D (5 bases). The ends were cut back, 6 bases at V and 3 bases at J, with 15 bases in the middle. Germline V CDR1 and CDR2: MNHNS, SASEGT. This CDR3 spans 15 amino acids. DNA for the CDR3: TGTGCCAGCAGCCATTTTTCAGGGCCCAATCAGCCCCAGCATTTT. Translating it yields CASSHFSGPNQPQHF.

This clone was observed a handful of times. This chain's CDR3 is CARSPRWHPGQGATGNTIYF. The CDR3 DNA reads TGTGCCAGAAGCCCGAGGTGGCACCCGGGACAGGGGGCGACTGGAAACACCATATATTTT. This chain joins TRBV5-3 and TRBJ1-3; 12 bases fit TRBD1. TRBV5-3 is treated as an ORF (open reading frame) with a function not yet certain. The CDR3 sequence is 20 residues long. With 4 bases clipped from V and 2 bases from J, the junction kept 16 bases outside the gene matches.

As DNA, the CDR3 is TGTGCCACCAGCAGAGATAGGGGACAGGGGTTTTCAGATACGCAGTATTTT. Translated: CATSRDRGQGFSDTQYF. The rearrangement uses TRBV15 and TRBJ2-3; 10 nucleotides align to TRBD1. V lost 0 bases and J lost 4; bases outside the gene matches: 7. The CDR3 extends over 17 amino acids. CDR1 is LNHNV and CDR2 is YYDKDF in the germline V gene (reference sequence). The whole variable domain, filled in from reference TRBV15 and TRBJ2-3, reads DAMVIQNPRYQVTQFGKPVTLSCSQTLNHNVMYWYQQKSSQAPKLLFHYYDKDFNNEADTPDNFQSRRPNTSFCFLDIRSPGLGDTAMYLCATSRDRGQGFSDTQYFGPGTRLTVL.